These 2 T cell receptor beta chains came from one sample sequenced in a study of Ad26.COV2.S vaccination and SARS-CoV-2 variants. Treatment here: roughly 19 received Ad26.COV2.S at low or high dose, single or two shots; a few received placebo; per-sample allocation not given. Samples analyzed were those drawn on day 63 after the first vaccine or placebo injection. The data were produced by immunoSEQ multiplex PCR, yet TCRdb's version contains in-frame clones alone and is incomplete. Here the sample spans 450,000 to 550,000 clones, 89% being singletons. Sequenced here: peripheral blood, sampled in a trial of Ad26.COV2.S vaccine versus placebo. All receptors come from a person aged 18 to 59 who received the Ad26.COV2.S COVID-19 vaccine or a placebo.

The chain employs TRBV2 and TRBJ2-7; TRBD2 aligns across 13 bases. CDR3 length equals 14 residues. In germline, CDR1 is SNHLY, CDR2 FYNNEI. V was clipped by 4 bases and J by 9 bases; unmatched bases: 6. This CDR3 reads CASSAGTSGVRQYV. The CDR3, as DNA: TGTGCCAGCAGTGCCGGGACTAGCGGGGTTCGGCAGTACGTC.

The chain is built from TRBV12-3 or TRBV12-4 and TRBJ1-1; D unresolved. Trimming stripped 7 bases from V and 14 bases from J, with 14 bases between. The CDR3 sequence is 10 residues long. The CDR3 region has the DNA TGTGCCAGCACTACAGTATCTTCCTTCTTT. Its translation: CASTTVSSFF.